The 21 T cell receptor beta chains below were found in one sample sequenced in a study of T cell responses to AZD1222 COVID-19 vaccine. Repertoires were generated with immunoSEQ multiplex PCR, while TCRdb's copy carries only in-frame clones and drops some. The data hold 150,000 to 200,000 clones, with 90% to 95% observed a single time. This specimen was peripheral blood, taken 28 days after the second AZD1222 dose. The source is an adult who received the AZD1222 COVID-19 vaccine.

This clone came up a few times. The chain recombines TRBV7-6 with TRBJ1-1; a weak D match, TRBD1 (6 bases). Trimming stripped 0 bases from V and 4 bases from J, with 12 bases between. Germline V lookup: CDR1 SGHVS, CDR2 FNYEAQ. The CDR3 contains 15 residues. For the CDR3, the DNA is TGTGCCAGCAGCTTAGCGCCGATAGGGGGCACTGAAGCTTTCTTT. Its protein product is CASSLAPIGGTEAFF.

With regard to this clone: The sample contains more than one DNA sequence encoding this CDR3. CDR3 protein: CASSPDRAGNTIYF. The CDR3 region has the DNA TGTGCCAGCTCACCAGACAGGGCCGGAAACACCATATATTTT. The V gene is TRBV18, the J gene TRBJ1-3, with TRBD1 matching over 7 bases. The CDR3 loop spans 14 amino acids. Germline V gene sequence: CDR1 KGHSH, CDR2 LQKENI. J was trimmed by 4 bases and V by 2 bases; bases with no gene match: 2. Combining the CDR3 with reference TRBV18 and TRBJ1-3 gives the whole variable domain NAGVMQNPRHLVRRRGQEARLRCSPMKGHSHVYWYRQLPEEGLKFMVYLQKENIIDESGMPKERFSAEFPKEGPSILRIQQVVRGDSAAYFCASSPDRAGNTIYFGEGSWLTVV.

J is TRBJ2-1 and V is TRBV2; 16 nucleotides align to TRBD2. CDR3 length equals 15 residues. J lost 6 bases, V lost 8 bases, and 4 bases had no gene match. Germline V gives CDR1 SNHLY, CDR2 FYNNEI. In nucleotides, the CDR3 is TGTGCCAGCGGGACTAGCGGGGGGGCGGGCAATGAGCAGTTCTTC. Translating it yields CASGTSGGAGNEQFF.

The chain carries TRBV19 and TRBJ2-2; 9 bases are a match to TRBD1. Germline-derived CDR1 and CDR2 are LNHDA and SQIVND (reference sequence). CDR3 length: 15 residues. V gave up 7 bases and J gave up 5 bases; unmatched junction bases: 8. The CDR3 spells CASTVQGARTGELFF. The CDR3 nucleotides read TGTGCCAGTACCGTACAGGGGGCGAGGACCGGGGAGCTGTTTTTT.

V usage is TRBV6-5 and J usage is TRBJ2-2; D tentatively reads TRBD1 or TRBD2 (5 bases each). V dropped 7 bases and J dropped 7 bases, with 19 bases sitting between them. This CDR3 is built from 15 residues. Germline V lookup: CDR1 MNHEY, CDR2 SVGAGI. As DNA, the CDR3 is TGTGCCAGCATGGGGCTCGGGGCCACCGGCGGGGAGCTGTTTTTT. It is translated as CASMGLGATGGELFF.

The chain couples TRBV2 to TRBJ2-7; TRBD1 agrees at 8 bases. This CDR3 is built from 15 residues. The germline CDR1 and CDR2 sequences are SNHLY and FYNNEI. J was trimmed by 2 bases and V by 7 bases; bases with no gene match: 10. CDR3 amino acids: CASTEGDRRTYEQYF. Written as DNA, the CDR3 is TGTGCCAGCACCGAGGGGGACAGGAGAACCTACGAGCAGTACTTC.

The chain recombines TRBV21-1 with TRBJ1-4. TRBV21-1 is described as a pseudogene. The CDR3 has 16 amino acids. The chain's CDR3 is CASSQGDPRRNEKLFF. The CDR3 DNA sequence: TGTGCCAGCAGCCAAGGGGACCCACGAAGGAATGAAAAACTGTTTTTT.

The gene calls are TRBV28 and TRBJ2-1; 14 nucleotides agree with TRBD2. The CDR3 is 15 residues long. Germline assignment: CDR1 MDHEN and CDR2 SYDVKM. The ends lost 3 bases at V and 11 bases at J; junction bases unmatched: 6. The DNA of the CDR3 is TGTGCCAGCAGTTTCCACGGACTAGCGGGAGGACAGCAGTTCTTC. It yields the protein CASSFHGLAGGQQFF. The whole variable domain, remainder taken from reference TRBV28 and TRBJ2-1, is DVKVTQSSRYLVKRTGEKVFLECVQDMDHENMFWYRQDPGLGLRLIYFSYDVKMKEKGDIPEGYSVSREKKERFSLILESASTNQTSMYLCASSFHGLAGGQQFFGPGTRLTVL.

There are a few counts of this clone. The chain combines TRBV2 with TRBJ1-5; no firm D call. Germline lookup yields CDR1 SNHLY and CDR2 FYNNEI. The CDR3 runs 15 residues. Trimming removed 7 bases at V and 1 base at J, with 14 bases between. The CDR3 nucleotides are TGTGCCAGCACCGAAGAGGGAATCAGCAATCAGCCCCAGCATTTT. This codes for CASTEEGISNQPQHF. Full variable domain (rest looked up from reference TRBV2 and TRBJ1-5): EPEVTQTPSHQVTQMGQEVILRCVPISNHLYFYWYRQILGQKVEFLVSFYNNEISEKSEIFDDQFSVERPDGSNFTLKIRSTKLEDSAMYFCASTEEGISNQPQHFGDGTRLSIL.

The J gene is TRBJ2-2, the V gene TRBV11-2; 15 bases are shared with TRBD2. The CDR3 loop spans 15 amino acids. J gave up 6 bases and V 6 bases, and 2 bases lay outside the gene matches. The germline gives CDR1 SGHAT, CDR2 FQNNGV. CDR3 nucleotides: TGTGCCAGCAGGCGGACTAGCGGGAGGGCCGGGGAGCTGTTTTTT. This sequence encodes CASRRTSGRAGELFF.

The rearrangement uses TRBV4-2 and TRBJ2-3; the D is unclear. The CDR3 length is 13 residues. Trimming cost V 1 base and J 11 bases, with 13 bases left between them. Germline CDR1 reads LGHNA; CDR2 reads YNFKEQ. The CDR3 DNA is TGTGCCAGCAGCCAAGGCTTGGGCAACATGCAGTATTTT. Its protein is CASSQGLGNMQYF.

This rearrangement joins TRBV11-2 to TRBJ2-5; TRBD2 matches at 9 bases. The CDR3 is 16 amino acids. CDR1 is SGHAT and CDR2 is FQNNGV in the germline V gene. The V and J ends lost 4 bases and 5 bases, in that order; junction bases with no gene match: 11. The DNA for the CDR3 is TGTGCCAGCAGCTCCCGGTGGGCGGGGGGGCTTGAGACCCAGTACTTC. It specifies CASSSRWAGGLETQYF.

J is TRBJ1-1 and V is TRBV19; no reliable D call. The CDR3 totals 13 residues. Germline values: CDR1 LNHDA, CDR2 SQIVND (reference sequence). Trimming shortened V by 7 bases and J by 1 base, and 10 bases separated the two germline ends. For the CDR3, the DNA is TGTGCCAGTAACCAGAGGCAGAACACTGAAGCTTTCTTT. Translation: CASNQRQNTEAFF.

CDR3: CASSWRGGYEQYF. The CDR3 coding sequence is TGTGCCAGCAGCTGGAGGGGGGGGTACGAGCAGTACTTC. The J gene is TRBJ2-7, the V gene TRBV11-2; D is perhaps TRBD2 (7 bases). The CDR3 loop spans 13 amino acids. Trimming shortened V by 4 bases and J by 4 bases, and 11 bases separated the two germline ends. Germline values: CDR1 SGHAT, CDR2 FQNNGV.

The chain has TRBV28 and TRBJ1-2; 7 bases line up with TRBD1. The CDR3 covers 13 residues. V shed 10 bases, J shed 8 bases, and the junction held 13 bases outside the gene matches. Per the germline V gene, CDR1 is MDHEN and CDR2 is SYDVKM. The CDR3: CATRPGGPGGYTF. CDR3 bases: TGTGCCACCAGGCCAGGGGGACCGGGAGGCTACACCTTC.

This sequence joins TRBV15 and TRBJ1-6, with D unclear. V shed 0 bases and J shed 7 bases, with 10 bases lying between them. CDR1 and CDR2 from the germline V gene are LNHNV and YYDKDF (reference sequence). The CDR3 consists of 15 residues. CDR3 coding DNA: TGTGCCACCAGCAGAGAAATTCAGAAAAATTCACCCCTCCACTTT. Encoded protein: CATSREIQKNSPLHF. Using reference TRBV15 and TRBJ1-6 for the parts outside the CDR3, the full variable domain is DAMVIQNPRYQVTQFGKPVTLSCSQTLNHNVMYWYQQKSSQAPKLLFHYYDKDFNNEADTPDNFQSRRPNTSFCFLDIRSPGLGDTAMYLCATSREIQKNSPLHFGNGTRLTVT.

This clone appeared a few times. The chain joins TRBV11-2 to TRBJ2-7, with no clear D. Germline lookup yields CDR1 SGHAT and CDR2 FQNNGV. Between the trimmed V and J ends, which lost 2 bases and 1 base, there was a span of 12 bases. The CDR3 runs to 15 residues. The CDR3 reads CASSLLGYPSYEQYF. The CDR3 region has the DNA TGTGCCAGCAGCTTACTGGGTTACCCGTCCTACGAGCAGTACTTC.

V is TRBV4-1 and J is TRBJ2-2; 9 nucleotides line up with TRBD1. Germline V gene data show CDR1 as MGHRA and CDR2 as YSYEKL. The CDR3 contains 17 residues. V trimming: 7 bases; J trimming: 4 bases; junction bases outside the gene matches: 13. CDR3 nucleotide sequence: TGCGCCAGCACCAGAGAGGGGACAGGGTTAATCACCGGGGAGCTGTTTTTT. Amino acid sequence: CASTREGTGLITGELFF.

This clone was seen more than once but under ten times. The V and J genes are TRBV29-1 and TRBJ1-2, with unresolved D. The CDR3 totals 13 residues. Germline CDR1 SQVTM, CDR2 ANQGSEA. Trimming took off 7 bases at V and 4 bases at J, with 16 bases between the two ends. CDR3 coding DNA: TGCAGCGCCCCCGCGCCCCGCAGCTATGGCTACACCTTC. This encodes CSAPAPRSYGYTF.

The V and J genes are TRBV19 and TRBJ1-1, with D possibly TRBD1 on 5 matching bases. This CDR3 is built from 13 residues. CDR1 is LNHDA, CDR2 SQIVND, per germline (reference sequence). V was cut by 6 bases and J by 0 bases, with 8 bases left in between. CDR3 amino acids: CASSWGVNTEAFF. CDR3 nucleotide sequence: TGTGCCAGTAGCTGGGGGGTGAACACTGAAGCTTTCTTT.

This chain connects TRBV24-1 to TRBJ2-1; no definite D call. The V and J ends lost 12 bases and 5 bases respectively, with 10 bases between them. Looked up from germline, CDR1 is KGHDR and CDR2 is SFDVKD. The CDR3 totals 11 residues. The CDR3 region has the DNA TGTGCCGTGGCAAGCCACAATGAGCAGTTCTTC. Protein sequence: CAVASHNEQFF.